Below are 31 T cell receptor beta chains sequenced from a single sample in a study of CD8 T cells in ankylosing spondylitis. TCRdb processed the 5' RACE reads anew with MiXCR; each CDR3 protein has one entry. The table has 150,000 to 200,000 distinct CDR3 sequences, about 9.9% seen once. The sequencing input was blood, either unsorted or a sorted T cell fraction (not recorded which). Every receptor here comes from a male donor with ankylosing spondylitis or in good health (not recorded which).

The table lists this clonotype with many counts. The chain links TRBV6-5 to TRBJ1-1; D is unresolved. The CDR3 covers 14 residues. Per germline, CDR1 MNHEY and CDR2 SVGAGI. V was pared by 2 bases and J by 0 bases, with 7 bases between. CDR3 coding DNA: TGTGCCAGCAGTTACGACACCCTGAACACTGAAGCTTTCTTT. Amino acids: CASSYDTLNTEAFF.

V usage is TRBV6-1 and J usage is TRBJ2-4; 8 bases are shared with TRBD1. J was trimmed by 9 bases and V by 6 bases; bases with no gene match: 10. Per the germline V gene, CDR1 is MNHNS and CDR2 is SASEGT. The CDR3 runs to 14 residues. CDR3 sequence reads: CASSPGAGGGIQYF. The DNA of the CDR3 is TGTGCCAGCAGCCCCGGGGCAGGGGGCGGCATTCAGTACTTC.

The table lists this clonotype with many counts. The rearrangement uses TRBV5-1 and TRBJ2-2, with D hard to call. CDR1 is SGHRS, CDR2 YFSETQ, per germline. The germline V and J ends were trimmed by 5 bases and 0 bases, with 11 bases remaining between them. The CDR3 covers 15 residues. The CDR3: CASSLVTSNTGELFF. In nucleotides, the CDR3 is TGCGCCAGCAGTCTCGTTACTTCGAACACCGGGGAGCTGTTTTTT. The full variable domain, with the rest looked up from reference TRBV5-1 and TRBJ2-2, is KAGVTQTPRYLIKTRGQQVTLSCSPISGHRSVSWYQQTPGQGLQFLFEYFSETQRNKGNFPGRFSGRQFSNSRSEMNVSTLELGDSALYLCASSLVTSNTGELFFGEGSRLTVL.

The chain links TRBV15 to TRBJ2-3; D unresolved. CDR1 and CDR2 from the germline V gene are LNHNV and YYDKDF (reference sequence). CDR3 length equals 16 residues. Trimming removed 0 bases from V and 0 bases from J, with 10 bases in between. CDR3 sequence reads: CATSRDGAPSTDTQYF. The CDR3 bases are TGTGCCACCAGCAGAGATGGAGCGCCCAGCACAGATACGCAGTATTTT.

CDR3 nucleotides: TGTGCCAGTAGTATAGGAGGGGGGACAGGCACGACCACTGAAGCTTTCTTT. Translation gives CASSIGGGTGTTTEAFF. V is TRBV19 and J is TRBJ1-1; TRBD1 matches at 8 bases. The V gene end was trimmed by 1 base and the J gene end by 4 bases; junction bases not matched to a gene: 11. The CDR3 sequence is 17 residues long. Germline CDR1 LNHDA, CDR2 SQIVND (reference sequence).

This clonotype was detected a few times. This chain uses TRBV7-6 with TRBJ2-7, with a possible D match to TRBD2 (6 bases). Germline V lookup: CDR1 SGHVS, CDR2 FNYEAQ. This CDR3 has 14 residues. Between the trimmed V and J ends, which lost 3 bases and 6 bases, there was a span of 15 bases. CDR3 sequence (DNA): TGTGCCAGCAGCTTGGGCGGGACGGCCAGCGAGCAGTACTTC. Protein: CASSLGGTASEQYF.

About this clonotype itself: A read error may explain this, as a much larger clone is one base away. The chain carries TRBV2 and TRBJ1-2; D not certain. This CDR3 has 16 residues. CDR1 and CDR2 (germline): SNHLY, FYNNEI. Deletions cut 4 bases from V and 6 bases from J, with 21 bases between. CDR3 in DNA: TGTGCCAGCAGTGTGCGTCCACTACGACAATGGGATGGCTACACCTTC. Translating it yields CASSVRPLRQWDGYTF.

About this clonotype itself: This may come from a read error, since a much larger clone is one base off. CDR3 amino acids: CAGSGGKLETQYF. For the CDR3, the DNA is TGTGCCGGCAGTGGAGGGAAGTTAGAGACCCAGTACTTC. The chain employs TRBV9 and TRBJ2-5, with D possibly matching TRBD2 (6 bases). The germline gives CDR1 SGDLS, CDR2 YYNGEE. The CDR3 spans 13 residues.

Only a few counts were recorded for this clonotype. The J gene is TRBJ1-5, the V gene TRBV20-1; D gene ambiguous. Deletions cut 0 bases from V and 4 bases from J, with 13 bases between. CDR3 size: 15 residues. Germline CDR1 reads DFQATT; CDR2 reads SNEGSKA (reference sequence). The CDR3 is CSARDPGGGNQPQHF. As DNA, the CDR3 is TGCAGTGCTAGAGATCCGGGCGGCGGAAATCAGCCCCAGCATTTT.

This chain uses TRBV10-3 with TRBJ1-1; D unresolved. The CDR3 totals 14 residues. Trimming took off 4 bases at V and 1 base at J, with 10 bases between the two ends. From germline, CDR1 is ENHRY and CDR2 SYGVKD. The CDR3: CAISGRTTNTEAFF. The DNA of the CDR3 is TGTGCCATCAGTGGGAGGACGACGAACACTGAAGCTTTCTTT.

The V call is TRBV29-1, the J call TRBJ1-3; D gene ambiguous. The ends were cut back, 1 base at V and 2 bases at J, with 3 bases in the middle. The CDR3 totals 12 residues. Germline loops: CDR1 SQVTM, CDR2 ANQGSEA. The CDR3 DNA follows: TGCAGCGTTGAAGTTACTGGAAACACCATATATTTT. This sequence encodes CSVEVTGNTIYF.

This clonotype was seen at least ten times. The V and J genes are TRBV5-6 and TRBJ2-4; 9 positions agree with TRBD1. This CDR3 spans 15 amino acids. V shed 4 bases and J 3 bases; nucleotides not matched to a gene: 5. Germline lookup yields CDR1 SGHDT and CDR2 YYEEEE. This chain's CDR3 is CASSRMGQGKNIQYF. In nucleotides, the CDR3 is TGTGCCAGCAGCCGGATGGGACAGGGCAAAAACATTCAGTACTTC.

This clonotype occurred a few times. This chain joins TRBV5-1 and TRBJ1-1, with no clear D. The CDR3 runs 14 residues. V dropped 4 bases and J dropped 1 base, with 11 bases sitting between them. The germline V gene has CDR1 SGHRS and CDR2 YFSETQ. CDR3 residues: CASSPRVSNTEAFF. CDR3 nucleotides: TGCGCCAGCAGCCCTCGGGTCTCGAACACTGAAGCTTTCTTT.

There are many counts of this clonotype. This sequence joins TRBV29-1 and TRBJ1-2, with D possibly matching TRBD1 (6 bases). Germline V gives CDR1 SQVTM, CDR2 ANQGSEA. Trimming shortened V by 6 bases and J by 6 bases, and 14 bases separated the two germline ends. The CDR3 consists of 12 residues. The CDR3: CSVETGQDGYTF. The CDR3 nucleotides are TGCAGCGTGGAGACAGGCCAGGATGGCTACACCTTC.

The gene calls are TRBV5-1 and TRBJ2-5, with TRBD1 as a possible D gene (5 bases). CDR1 and CDR2 (germline): SGHRS, YFSETQ. Trimming left V 1 base short and J 2 bases short, with 9 bases between. This CDR3 region has 14 residues. CDR3 sequence (DNA): TGCGCCAGCAGCTTGCCGCGACAGCAAGAGACCCAGTACTTC. Protein sequence: CASSLPRQQETQYF. Full variable domain (missing parts from reference TRBV5-1 and TRBJ2-5): KAGVTQTPRYLIKTRGQQVTLSCSPISGHRSVSWYQQTPGQGLQFLFEYFSETQRNKGNFPGRFSGRQFSNSRSEMNVSTLELGDSALYLCASSLPRQQETQYFGPGTRLLVL.

This clonotype appeared many times. V is TRBV20-1 and J is TRBJ2-7; D is unclear. The CDR3 has 14 amino acids. In germline, CDR1 is DFQATT, CDR2 SNEGSKA (reference sequence). The V gene lost 4 bases and the J gene lost 0 bases, with 13 bases spanning the gap. The CDR3 protein is CSATRLPISYEQYF. For the CDR3, the DNA is TGCAGTGCTACTCGACTCCCAATCTCCTACGAGCAGTACTTC.

In regard to this clonotype: A much larger clone differs from this one at a single base, so this may be a read error. The chain uses TRBV5-4 and TRBJ1-2; D unclear. Germline values: CDR1 SGHNT, CDR2 YYREEE (reference sequence). The CDR3 is 16 amino acids. The CDR3, as DNA: TGTGCCAGCAGCCGAACCGGCCGAAATCATAACTATGACTACACCTTC. This gives the protein CASSRTGRNHNYDYTF.

Of note for this clonotype: The junction does not match germline at one end; this may be a read error. The chain carries TRBV5-5 and TRBJ1-2; D may be TRBD1 (6 bases). The CDR3 runs to 13 residues. Germline CDR1 and CDR2: SGHKS and YYEKEE (reference sequence). The CDR3 sequence: CVSSLQGNYGYTF. CDR3 coding DNA: TGTGTCAGCAGCTTACAGGGCAACTATGGCTACACCTTC.

In its sample, this clonotype was seen a few times. The DNA is left out, because the CDR3 cannot be placed on it with certainty; the CDR3 is given as TCRdb lists it. The V and J genes are TRBV7-2 and TRBJ2-2; TRBD2 reflects the table's D call only, with no check against the DNA. The germline V gene has CDR1 SGHTA and CDR2 FQGNSA. The CDR3 comprises 17 residues, both ends counted. The CDR3 loop reads CASSQGRARFGAGELFF.

This clonotype showed up just a few times. The chain couples TRBV10-3 to TRBJ1-5; TRBD1 matches at 7 bases. Germline V gene lookup returns CDR1 ENHRY and CDR2 SYGVKD. This CDR3 is built from 16 residues. Germline trimming cut 4 bases from V and 4 bases from J; bases unmatched to any gene: 10. In DNA form, the CDR3 reads TGTGCCATCAGTGCTACAGGGGCTGTATGGAATCAGCCCCAGCATTTT. It encodes CAISATGAVWNQPQHF.

This clonotype was observed at least ten times. The chain has TRBV11-2 and TRBJ2-3; D possibly corresponds to TRBD2 (6 bases). Germline loops: CDR1 SGHAT, CDR2 FQNNGV. The CDR3 is made up of 15 amino acids. V gave up 6 bases and J gave up 0 bases, with 13 bases separating them. The CDR3 spells CASSRRDPSTDTQYF. For the CDR3, the DNA is TGTGCCAGCAGTCGGCGGGACCCCAGCACAGATACGCAGTATTTT.

This clonotype was observed many times. The chain couples TRBV5-1 to TRBJ2-7, with 7 bases lining up with TRBD2. The length of the CDR3 is 16 residues. V lost 0 bases and J lost 2; bases outside the gene matches: 8. The germline gives CDR1 SGHRS, CDR2 YFSETQ. The CDR3 DNA sequence: TGCGCCAGCAGCTTGGAAGGAGCGGGGAAAACCTACGAGCAGTACTTC. Translating it yields CASSLEGAGKTYEQYF.

This clonotype came up a few times. The chain uses TRBV6-1 and TRBJ2-7; 10 bases align to TRBD2. CDR1 and CDR2 (germline): MNHNS, SASEGT. With V trimmed by 6 bases and J by 2 bases, 4 bases remained unmatched. The CDR3 consists of 14 residues. For the CDR3, the DNA is TGTGCCAGCAGATGGACTAGCGGTCCCTACGAGCAGTACTTC. It codes for CASRWTSGPYEQYF.

The chain carries TRBV7-6 and TRBJ1-3; D remains unclear. Germline CDR1 is SGHVS and CDR2 is FNYEAQ. Deletions cut 5 bases from V and 8 bases from J, with 10 bases between. The CDR3 runs 12 residues. Written as DNA, the CDR3 is TGTGCCAGCAGCGCCCTGCTTGACACCATATATTTT. Protein sequence: CASSALLDTIYF.

The chain is built from TRBV6-2 or TRBV6-3 and TRBJ2-7; tentatively, D is TRBD1 (5 bases). Germline lookup yields CDR1 MNHEY and CDR2 SVGEGT. This CDR3 spans 11 amino acids. V dropped 7 bases and J dropped 8 bases, with 12 bases sitting between them. The CDR3 region is CASTWGPQQYF. DNA of the CDR3: TGTGCCAGCACCTGGGGCCCGCAGCAGTACTTC.

This clonotype came up many times. This chain connects TRBV7-9 to TRBJ2-7; 7 nucleotides line up with TRBD1. The junction had 14 bases not matched to a gene; V was cut back by 6 bases and J by 6 bases. The germline gives CDR1 SEHNR, CDR2 FQNEAQ (reference sequence). The CDR3 loop spans 15 amino acids. DNA for the CDR3: TGTGCCAGCAGACCCCTCGACAGGGTCCGGGGCGAGCAGTACTTC. Protein product: CASRPLDRVRGEQYF.

This clonotype appeared many times. This chain joins TRBV5-5 and TRBJ2-7; possibly TRBD1 or TRBD2 for D (5 bases each). Trimming took off 0 bases at V and 1 base at J, with 8 bases between the two ends. CDR1 and CDR2 (germline): SGHKS, YYEKEE (reference sequence). CDR3 length: 14 amino acids. The CDR3 spells CASSLEGTSYEQYF. DNA for the CDR3: TGTGCCAGCAGCTTGGAGGGGACGTCCTACGAGCAGTACTTC.

This clonotype has ten or more counts. This chain joins TRBV5-1 and TRBJ1-2, with a weak D call TRBD1 (5 bases). The CDR3 has 14 residues. Trimming shortened V by 4 bases and J by 1 base, and 11 bases separated the two germline ends. Per the germline V gene, CDR1 is SGHRS and CDR2 is YFSETQ. In nucleotides, the CDR3 is TGCGCCAGCAGCCCGGACACTGTTAACTATGGCTACACCTTC. As protein: CASSPDTVNYGYTF.

This clonotype occurred many times. The chain joins TRBV10-3 to TRBJ2-1, with 10 bases aligning to TRBD1. V gave up 5 bases and J gave up 2 bases; unmatched junction bases: 3. CDR3 length: 15 residues. In germline, CDR1 is ENHRY, CDR2 SYGVKD. Here the CDR3 reads CAISRDRGAYNEQFF. As DNA, the CDR3 is TGTGCCATCAGTCGGGACAGGGGCGCCTACAATGAGCAGTTCTTC.

This sequence joins TRBV20-1 and TRBJ1-1; D gene uncertain. The CDR3 is made up of 16 amino acids. Looked up from germline, CDR1 is DFQATT and CDR2 is SNEGSKA (reference sequence). The ends were cut back, 2 bases at V and 1 base at J, with 17 bases in the middle. Here the CDR3 DNA reads TGCAGTGCTAGACCCGGAGATCGGTCCTGGAACACTGAAGCTTTCTTT. Its protein is CSARPGDRSWNTEAFF.

The rearrangement uses TRBV12-3 or TRBV12-4 and TRBJ2-5; TRBD2 agrees at 10 bases. The CDR3 loop spans 19 amino acids. After removal of 5 bases from V and 0 bases from J, the junction contained 15 bases not matched to a gene. CDR3 DNA: TGTGCCAGCAGTCATAACGGAGCGGGGGGGACCGGGTACCAAGAGACCCAGTACTTC. It yields the protein CASSHNGAGGTGYQETQYF.